This T cell receptor beta chain was recovered during a study of PD-L1 blockade in urothelial cancer. This table comes from immunoSEQ multiplex PCR, and its TCRdb copy is limited to in-frame clones, with some not included. The sample lists 40,000 to 45,000 clones; around 89% were seen once. The germline gives CDR1 SGDLS, CDR2 YYNGEE. Trimming removed 0 bases from V and 1 base from J; junction bases left unmatched: 3. This CDR3 has 15 amino acids. This sequence joins TRBV9 and TRBJ2-7, with 8 bases fitting TRBD2. This specimen consisted of PBMCs, obtained around atezolizumab (anti-PD-L1) treatment. This clonotype was sampled from an older woman with urothelial cancer. In DNA form, the CDR3 reads TGTGCCAGCAGCGTAGGGAGCGGGGGATCCTACGAGCAGTACTTC. Amino acids: CASSVGSGGSYEQYF.